Below, one T cell receptor (beta chain) is given with its context. Its matching antigen is unknown. Trimming stripped 6 bases from V and 2 bases from J, with 13 bases between. The CDR3 totals 14 residues. Germline CDR1 reads LNHDA; CDR2 reads SQIVND (reference sequence). The sample belongs to a study of CD8+ T cells in alopecia areata. Study information: Those patients who were treated received oral tofacitinib, which was given at 5 to 10 mg twice daily for moderate-to-severe alopecia areata.

Study findings and constraints: It was lesional scalp, especially alopecia totalis/universalis, that showed higher clonality than normal scalp. Among patients, TCR sharing was less clear than in mice, a difference possibly due in part to HLA diversity in the patient population. Tissue-resident alphabeta T cells belonging to normal skin likewise get sequenced within scalp specimens.

As the sequencing template, cDNA was produced by extracting RNA and reverse transcribing it. Only in-frame clones appear in the TCRdb table, and some are missing; sequencing was by immunoSEQ multiplex PCR. The data contain about 140,000 clones, approximately 50% of them singletons. Sequenced here: CD4+ T cells sorted from blood, sampled at week 0. The chain employs TRBV19 and TRBJ1-1; TRBD1 is a possible D gene (6 bases). This receptor was identified in a human donor with alopecia areata. CDR3 in DNA: TGTGCCAGTAGGATGCAGGGGCAAAACACTGAAGCTTTCTTT. Amino acids: CASRMQGQNTEAFF.